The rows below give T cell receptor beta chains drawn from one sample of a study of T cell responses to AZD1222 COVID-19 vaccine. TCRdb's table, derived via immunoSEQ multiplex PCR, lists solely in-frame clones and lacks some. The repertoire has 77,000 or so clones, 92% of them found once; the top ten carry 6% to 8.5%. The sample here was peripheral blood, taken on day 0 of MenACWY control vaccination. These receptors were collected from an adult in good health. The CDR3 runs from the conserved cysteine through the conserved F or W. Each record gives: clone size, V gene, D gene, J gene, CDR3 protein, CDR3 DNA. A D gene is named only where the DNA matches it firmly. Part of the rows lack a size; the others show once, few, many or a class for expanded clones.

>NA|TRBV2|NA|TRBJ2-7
CASSPAGAYYEQYF
TGTGCCAGCAGTCCCGCCGGGGCCTATTACGAGCAGTACTTC
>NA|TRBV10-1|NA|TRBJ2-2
CAVGGRSTGELFF
TGCGCCGTGGGGGGAAGATCCACCGGGGAGCTGTTTTTT
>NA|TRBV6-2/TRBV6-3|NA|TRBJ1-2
CASSYQEYGYTF
TGTGCCAGCAGTTACCAGGAGTATGGCTACACCTTC
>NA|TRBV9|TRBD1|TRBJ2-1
CASSDPGQGYNEQFF
TGTGCCAGCAGCGATCCGGGACAGGGGTACAATGAGCAGTTCTTC
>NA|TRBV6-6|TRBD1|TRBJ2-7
CASRGTGSYEQYF
TGTGCCAGCAGGGGGACAGGCTCCTACGAGCAGTACTTC
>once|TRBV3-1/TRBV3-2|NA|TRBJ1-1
CASSQTDLNTEAFF
TGTGCCAGCAGCCAAACCGATCTGAACACTGAAGCTTTCTTT
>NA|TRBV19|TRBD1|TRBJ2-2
CASSVQGAGAGELFF
TGTGCCAGTAGTGTACAGGGGGCAGGGGCCGGGGAGCTGTTTTTT
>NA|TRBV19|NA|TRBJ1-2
CASSIGGGGLPPPLTF
TGTGCCAGTAGTATCGGGGGTGGCGGATTACCACCCCCTCTCACCTTC
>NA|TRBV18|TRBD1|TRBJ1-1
CASSPLRDRGLITEAFF
TGTGCCAGCTCACCACTACGGGACAGGGGGCTTATCACTGAAGCTTTCTTT
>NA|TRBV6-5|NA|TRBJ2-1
CASSYSGERNEQFF
TGTGCCAGCAGTTACTCTGGGGAACGGAATGAGCAGTTCTTC
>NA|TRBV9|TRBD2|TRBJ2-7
CASSLTSGRNEQYF
TGTGCCAGCAGTTTGACTAGCGGGAGGAACGAGCAGTACTTC
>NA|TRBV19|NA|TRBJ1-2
CASNTGGDGYTF
TGTGCCAGTAATACCGGAGGGGATGGCTACACCTTC
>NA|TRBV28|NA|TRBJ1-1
CASSPQTENTEAFF
TGTGCCAGCAGTCCCCAGACAGAGAACACTGAAGCTTTCTTT
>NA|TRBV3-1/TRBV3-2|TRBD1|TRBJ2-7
CASSQGGQGFEQYF
TGTGCCAGCAGCCAAGGGGGACAGGGTTTTGAGCAGTACTTC
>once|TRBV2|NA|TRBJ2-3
CASSEFRATLSSTDTQYF
TGTGCCAGCAGTGAGTTTCGGGCCACCCTTTCTAGCACAGATACGCAGTATTTT
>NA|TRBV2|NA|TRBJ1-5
CASTPDLGNQPQHF
TGTGCCAGCACACCGGATCTGGGCAATCAGCCCCAGCATTTT
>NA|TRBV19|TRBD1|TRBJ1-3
CASLKQGRGNTIYF
TGTGCCAGCCTAAAACAGGGGCGTGGAAACACCATATATTTT
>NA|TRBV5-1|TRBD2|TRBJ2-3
CASSFTTSGRRTDTQYF
TGCGCCAGCAGCTTTACGACTAGCGGGAGACGCACAGATACGCAGTATTTT
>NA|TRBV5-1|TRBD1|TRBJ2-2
CASSDQGASADTGELFF
TGCGCCAGCAGCGATCAGGGGGCTAGCGCCGACACCGGGGAGCTGTTTTTT
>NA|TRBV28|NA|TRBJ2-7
CASHTLAYEQYF
TGTGCCAGCCACACCCTCGCCTACGAGCAGTACTTC
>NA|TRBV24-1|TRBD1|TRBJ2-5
CATRQGETQYF
TGTGCCACCAGACAGGGGGAGACCCAGTACTTC
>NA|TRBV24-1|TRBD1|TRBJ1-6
CATRDRGENSPLHF
TGTGCCACCAGGGACAGGGGTGAGAATTCACCCCTCCACTTT
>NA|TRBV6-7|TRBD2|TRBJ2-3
CASSYSSCRLAGLCVSDTQYF
TGTGCCAGCAGTTACTCGAGTTGCAGACTAGCGGGGCTGTGTGTTTCAGATACGCAGTATTTT
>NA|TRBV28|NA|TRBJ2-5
CASSVPPKGETQYF
TGTGCCAGCAGTGTCCCCCCCAAAGGCGAGACCCAGTACTTC
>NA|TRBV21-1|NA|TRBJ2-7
CASSKEGVEQYF
TGTGCCAGCAGCAAAGAAGGGGTAGAGCAGTACTTC
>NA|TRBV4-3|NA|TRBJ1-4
CASSQDPRGTNEKLFF
TGCGCCAGCAGCCAAGATCCACGGGGAACTAATGAAAAACTGTTTTTT
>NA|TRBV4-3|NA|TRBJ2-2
CASSQDLVGAGELFF
TGCGCCAGCAGCCAAGATCTGGTGGGGGCCGGGGAGCTGTTTTTT
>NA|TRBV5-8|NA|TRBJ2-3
CASSLVGGPDTQYF
TGTGCCAGCAGCTTGGTGGGGGGGCCAGATACGCAGTATTTT
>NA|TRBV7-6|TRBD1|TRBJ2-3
CASPRGGGQGKADTQYF
TGTGCCAGCCCCAGGGGAGGGGGACAGGGTAAAGCAGATACGCAGTATTTT
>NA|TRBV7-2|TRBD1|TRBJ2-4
CASSSNGQGDIQYF
TGTGCCAGCAGCTCAAACGGACAGGGCGACATTCAGTACTTC
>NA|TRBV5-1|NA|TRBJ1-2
CASSLEWQAEGYTF
TGCGCCAGCAGCTTGGAATGGCAGGCTGAGGGCTACACCTTC
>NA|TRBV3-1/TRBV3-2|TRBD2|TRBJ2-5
CASSPGGARGETQYF
TGTGCCAGCAGCCCGGGGGGGGCCCGGGGTGAGACCCAGTACTTC
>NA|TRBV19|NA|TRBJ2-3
CASSNRETTGADTQYF
TGTGCCAGTAGTAACCGTGAGACCACTGGTGCTGATACGCAGTATTTT
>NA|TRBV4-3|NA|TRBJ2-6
CASSQELASGANVLTF
TGCGCCAGCAGCCAAGAGCTGGCCTCTGGGGCCAACGTCCTGACTTTC
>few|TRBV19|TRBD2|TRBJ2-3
CASSIDPARGGPDTQYF
TGTGCCAGTAGTATAGATCCGGCGCGGGGGGGTCCAGATACGCAGTATTTT
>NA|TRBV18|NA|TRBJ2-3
CASSPEADTQYF
TGTGCCAGCTCACCAGAAGCAGATACGCAGTATTTT
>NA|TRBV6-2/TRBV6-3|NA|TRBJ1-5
CASSIQGFNQPQHF
TGTGCCAGCAGCATCCAGGGGTTCAATCAGCCCCAGCATTTT
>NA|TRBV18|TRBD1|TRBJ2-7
CASSLGQGVNYEQYF
TGTGCCAGCTCACTTGGACAGGGTGTAAACTACGAGCAGTACTTC
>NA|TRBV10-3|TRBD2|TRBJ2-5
CAISESRLAGGFGETQYF
TGTGCCATCAGTGAGTCGCGTCTAGCGGGAGGGTTTGGAGAGACCCAGTACTTC
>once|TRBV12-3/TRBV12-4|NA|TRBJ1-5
CASSGQFQPQHF
TGTGCCAGCAGTGGACAGTTTCAGCCCCAGCATTTT